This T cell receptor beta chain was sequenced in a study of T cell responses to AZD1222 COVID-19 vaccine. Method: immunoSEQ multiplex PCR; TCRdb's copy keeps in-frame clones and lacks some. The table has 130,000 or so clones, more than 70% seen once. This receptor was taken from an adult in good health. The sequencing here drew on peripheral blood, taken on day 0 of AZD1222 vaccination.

The DNA of the CDR3 is TGTGCCAGCAGCCCACGGGGAGGCACTGAAGCTTTCTTT. This translates into CASSPRGGTEAFF. J is TRBJ1-1 and V is TRBV7-3; D not certain. Germline V gene sequence: CDR1 SGHTA, CDR2 FQGTGA. CDR3 size: 13 residues. Trimming removed 5 bases from V and 4 bases from J, with 11 bases in between. Complete variable domain (other parts from reference TRBV7-3 and TRBJ1-1): GAGVSQTPSNKVTEKGKYVELRCDPISGHTALYWYRQSLGQGPEFLIYFQGTGAADDSGLPNDRFFAVRPEGSVSTLKIQRTERGDSAVYLCASSPRGGTEAFFGQGTRLTVV.